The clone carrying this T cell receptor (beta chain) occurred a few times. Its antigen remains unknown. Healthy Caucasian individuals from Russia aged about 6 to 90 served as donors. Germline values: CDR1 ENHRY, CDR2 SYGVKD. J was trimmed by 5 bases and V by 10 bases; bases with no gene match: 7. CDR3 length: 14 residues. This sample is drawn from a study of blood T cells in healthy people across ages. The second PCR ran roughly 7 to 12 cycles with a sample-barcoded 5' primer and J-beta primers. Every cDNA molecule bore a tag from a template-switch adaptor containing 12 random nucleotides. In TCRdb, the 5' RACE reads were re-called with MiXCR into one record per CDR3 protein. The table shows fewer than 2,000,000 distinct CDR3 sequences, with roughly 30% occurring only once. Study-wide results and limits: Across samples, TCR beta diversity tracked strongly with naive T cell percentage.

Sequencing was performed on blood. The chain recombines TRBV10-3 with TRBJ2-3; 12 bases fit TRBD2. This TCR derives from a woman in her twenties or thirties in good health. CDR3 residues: CATRLAGAVDTQYF. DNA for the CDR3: TGTGCCACCCGACTAGCGGGAGCTGTAGATACGCAGTATTTT.